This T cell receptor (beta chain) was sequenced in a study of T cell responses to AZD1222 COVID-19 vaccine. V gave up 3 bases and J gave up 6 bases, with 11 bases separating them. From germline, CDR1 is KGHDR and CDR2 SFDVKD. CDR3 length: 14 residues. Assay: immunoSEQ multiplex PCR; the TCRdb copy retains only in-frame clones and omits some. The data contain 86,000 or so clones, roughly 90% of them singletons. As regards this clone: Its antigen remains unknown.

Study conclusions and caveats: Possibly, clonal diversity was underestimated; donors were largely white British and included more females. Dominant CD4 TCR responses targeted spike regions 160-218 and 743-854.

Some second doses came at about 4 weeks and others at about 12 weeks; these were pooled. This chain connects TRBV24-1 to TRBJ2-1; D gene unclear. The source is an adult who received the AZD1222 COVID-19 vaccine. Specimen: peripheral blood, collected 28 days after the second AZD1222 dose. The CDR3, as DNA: TGTGCCACCAGTGATCAGGCGCCCGGCAATGAGCAGTTCTTC. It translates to CATSDQAPGNEQFF.